Sequencing of this T cell receptor (beta chain) was carried out in a study of shared T cell receptors in the human thymus. Looked up from germline, CDR1 is GTSNPN and CDR2 is SVGIG (reference sequence). After removal of 5 bases from V and 8 bases from J, the junction contained 6 bases not matched to a gene. The length of the CDR3 is 12 residues. Clones were sequenced by immunoSEQ multiplex PCR, and TCRdb holds only the in-frame ones, with some missing. The sample shows hundreds of thousands of clones, roughly 90% of them seen only once. The same data also contributed to another study, on human thymus T cells. This second report adds: The donor group consisted of healthy Finnish infants who were having corrective surgery for congenital heart defects. Thymus tissue was removed during corrective cardiac surgery. Repertoires from thymus and blood appeared to show biased V and J gene usage. There were highly overlapping thymic repertoires among unrelated individuals, as related research reported.

V usage is TRBV30 and J usage is TRBJ2-4; TRBD2 matches 7 bases. The specimen was thymocytes. This receptor was obtained from a boy under two years old with a congenital heart defect. The CDR3 sequence: CAWCRRGDIQYF. DNA of the CDR3: TGTGCCTGGTGTCGACGGGGGGACATTCAGTACTTC.